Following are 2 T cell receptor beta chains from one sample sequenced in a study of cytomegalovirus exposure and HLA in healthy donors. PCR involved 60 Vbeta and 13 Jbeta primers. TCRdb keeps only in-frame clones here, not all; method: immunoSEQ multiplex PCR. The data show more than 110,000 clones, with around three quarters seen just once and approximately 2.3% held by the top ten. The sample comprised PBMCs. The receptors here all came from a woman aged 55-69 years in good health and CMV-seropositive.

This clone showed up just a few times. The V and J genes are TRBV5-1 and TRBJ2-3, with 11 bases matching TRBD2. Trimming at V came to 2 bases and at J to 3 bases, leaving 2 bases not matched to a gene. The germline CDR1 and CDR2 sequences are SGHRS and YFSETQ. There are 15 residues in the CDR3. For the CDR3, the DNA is TGCGCCAGCAGCTTTAGCGGGAGGGCGACAGATACGCAGTATTTT. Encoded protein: CASSFSGRATDTQYF.

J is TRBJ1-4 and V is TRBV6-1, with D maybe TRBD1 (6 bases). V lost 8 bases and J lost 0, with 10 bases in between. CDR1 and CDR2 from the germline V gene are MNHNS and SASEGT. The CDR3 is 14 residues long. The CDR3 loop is CASGRGATNEKLFF. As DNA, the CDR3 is TGTGCCAGCGGCAGGGGCGCAACTAATGAAAAACTGTTTTTT.